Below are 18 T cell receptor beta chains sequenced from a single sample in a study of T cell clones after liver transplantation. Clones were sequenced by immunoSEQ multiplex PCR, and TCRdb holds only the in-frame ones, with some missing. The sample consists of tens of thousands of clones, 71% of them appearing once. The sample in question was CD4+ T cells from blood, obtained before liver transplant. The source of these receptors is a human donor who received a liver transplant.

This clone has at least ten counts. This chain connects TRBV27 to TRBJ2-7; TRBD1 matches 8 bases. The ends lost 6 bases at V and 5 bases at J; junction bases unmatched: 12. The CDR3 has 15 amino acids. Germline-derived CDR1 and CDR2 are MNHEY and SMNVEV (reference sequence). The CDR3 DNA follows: TGTGCCAGCAGCCCTCGACAGGGGTCTACCCACGAGCAGTACTTC. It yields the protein CASSPRQGSTHEQYF.

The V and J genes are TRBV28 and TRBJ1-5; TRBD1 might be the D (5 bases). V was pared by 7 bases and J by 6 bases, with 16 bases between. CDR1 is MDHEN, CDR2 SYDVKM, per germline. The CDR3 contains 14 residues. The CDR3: CASTLGGVGQPQHF. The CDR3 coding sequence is TGTGCCAGCACCCTGGGGGGGGTCGGTCAGCCCCAGCATTTT.

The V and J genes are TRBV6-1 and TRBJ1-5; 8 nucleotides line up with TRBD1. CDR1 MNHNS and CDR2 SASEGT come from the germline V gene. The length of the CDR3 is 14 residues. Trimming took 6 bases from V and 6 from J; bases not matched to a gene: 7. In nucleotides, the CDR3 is TGTGCCAGCAGGTCGGGACAGGCTGGTCAGCCCCAGCATTTT. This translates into CASRSGQAGQPQHF.

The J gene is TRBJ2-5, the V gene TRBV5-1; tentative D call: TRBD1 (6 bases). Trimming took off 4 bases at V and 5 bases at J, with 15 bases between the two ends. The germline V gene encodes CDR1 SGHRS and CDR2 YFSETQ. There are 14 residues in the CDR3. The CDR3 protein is CASSQDSQGETQYF. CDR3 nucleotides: TGCGCCAGCAGCCAGGACAGTCAAGGCGAGACCCAGTACTTC. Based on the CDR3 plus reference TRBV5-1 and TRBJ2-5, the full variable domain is KAGVTQTPRYLIKTRGQQVTLSCSPISGHRSVSWYQQTPGQGLQFLFEYFSETQRNKGNFPGRFSGRQFSNSRSEMNVSTLELGDSALYLCASSQDSQGETQYFGPGTRLLVL.

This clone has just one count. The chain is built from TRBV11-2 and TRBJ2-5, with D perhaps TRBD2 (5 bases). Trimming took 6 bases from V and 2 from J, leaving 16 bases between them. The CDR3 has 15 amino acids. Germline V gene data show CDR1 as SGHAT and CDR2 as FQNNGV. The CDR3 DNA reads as TGTGCCAGCAGGACGGCGGGCCGAAGGCAAGAGACCCAGTACTTC. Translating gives CASRTAGRRQETQYF.

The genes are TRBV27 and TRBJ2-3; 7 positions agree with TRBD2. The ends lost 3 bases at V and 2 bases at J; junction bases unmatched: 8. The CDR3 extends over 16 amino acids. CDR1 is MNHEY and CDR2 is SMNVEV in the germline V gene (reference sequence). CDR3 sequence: CASSFGGSRDTDTQYF. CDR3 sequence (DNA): TGTGCCAGCAGTTTCGGCGGGAGTCGGGACACAGATACGCAGTATTTT.

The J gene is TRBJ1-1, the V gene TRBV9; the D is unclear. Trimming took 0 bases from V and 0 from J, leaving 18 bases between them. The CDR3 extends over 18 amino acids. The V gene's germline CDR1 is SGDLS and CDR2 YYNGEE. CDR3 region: CASSVASQPVAMNTEAFF. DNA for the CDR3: TGTGCCAGCAGCGTAGCTAGTCAACCCGTGGCAATGAACACTGAAGCTTTCTTT.

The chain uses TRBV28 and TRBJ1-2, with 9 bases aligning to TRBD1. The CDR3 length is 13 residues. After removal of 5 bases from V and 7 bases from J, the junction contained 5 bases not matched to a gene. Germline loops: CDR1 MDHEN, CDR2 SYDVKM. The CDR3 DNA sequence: TGTGCCAGCAGTCTCCCGACAGGGGGTGGCTACACCTTC. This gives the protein CASSLPTGGGYTF.

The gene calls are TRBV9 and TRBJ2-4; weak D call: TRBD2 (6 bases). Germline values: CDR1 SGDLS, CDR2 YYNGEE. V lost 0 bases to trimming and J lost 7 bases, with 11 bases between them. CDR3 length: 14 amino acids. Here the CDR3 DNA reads TGTGCCAGCAGCGTAGGTCTGGGGGGTAACATTCAGTACTTC. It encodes CASSVGLGGNIQYF.

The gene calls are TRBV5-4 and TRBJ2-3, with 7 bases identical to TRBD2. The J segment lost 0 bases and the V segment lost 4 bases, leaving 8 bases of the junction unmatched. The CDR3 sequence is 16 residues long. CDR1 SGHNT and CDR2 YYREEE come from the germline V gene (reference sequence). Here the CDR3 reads CASSPHLAASTDTQYF. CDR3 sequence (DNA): TGTGCCAGCAGCCCCCACCTAGCGGCTAGCACAGATACGCAGTATTTT.

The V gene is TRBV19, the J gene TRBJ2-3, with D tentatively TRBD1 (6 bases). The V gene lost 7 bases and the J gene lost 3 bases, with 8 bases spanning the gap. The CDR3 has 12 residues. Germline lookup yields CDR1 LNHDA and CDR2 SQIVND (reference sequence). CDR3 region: CASTGETDTQYF. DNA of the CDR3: TGTGCCAGTACAGGGGAGACAGATACGCAGTATTTT. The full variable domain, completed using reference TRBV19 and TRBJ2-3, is DGGITQSPKYLFRKEGQNVTLSCEQNLNHDAMYWYRQDPGQGLRLIYYSQIVNDFQKGDIAEGYSVSREKKESFPLTVTSAQKNPTAFYLCASTGETDTQYFGPGTRLTVL.

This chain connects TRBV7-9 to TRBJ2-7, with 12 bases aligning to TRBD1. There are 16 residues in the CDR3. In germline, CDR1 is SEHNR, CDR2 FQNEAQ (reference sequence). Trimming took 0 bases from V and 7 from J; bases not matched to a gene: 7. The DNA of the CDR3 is TGTGCCAGCAGCTTAGCGGGGGGACAGGGGGCGAGGGAGCAGTACTTC. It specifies CASSLAGGQGAREQYF.

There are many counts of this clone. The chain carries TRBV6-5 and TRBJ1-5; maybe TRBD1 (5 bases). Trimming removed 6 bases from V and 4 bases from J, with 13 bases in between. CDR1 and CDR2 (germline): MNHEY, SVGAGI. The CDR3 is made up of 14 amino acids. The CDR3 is CASRNGGMNQPQHF. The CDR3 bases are TGTGCCAGCAGGAACGGGGGGATGAATCAGCCCCAGCATTTT.

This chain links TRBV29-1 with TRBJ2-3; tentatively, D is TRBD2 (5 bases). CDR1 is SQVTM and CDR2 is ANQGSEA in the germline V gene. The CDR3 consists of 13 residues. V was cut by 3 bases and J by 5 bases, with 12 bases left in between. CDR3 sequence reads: CSVELSGKDTQYF. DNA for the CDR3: TGCAGCGTTGAGTTATCGGGGAAAGATACGCAGTATTTT.

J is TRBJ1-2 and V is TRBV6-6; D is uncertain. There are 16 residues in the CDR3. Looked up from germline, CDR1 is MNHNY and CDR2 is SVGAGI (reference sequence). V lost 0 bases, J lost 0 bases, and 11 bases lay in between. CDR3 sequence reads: CASSYSNEAANYGYTF. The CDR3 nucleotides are TGTGCCAGCAGTTACTCGAATGAAGCCGCTAACTATGGCTACACCTTC.

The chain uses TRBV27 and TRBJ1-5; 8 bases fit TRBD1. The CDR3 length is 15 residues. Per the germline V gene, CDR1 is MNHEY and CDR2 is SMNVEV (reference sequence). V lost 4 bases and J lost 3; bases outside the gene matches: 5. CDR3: CASSSMDRDNQPQHF. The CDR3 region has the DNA TGTGCCAGCAGTTCCATGGACAGGGACAATCAGCCCCAGCATTTT.

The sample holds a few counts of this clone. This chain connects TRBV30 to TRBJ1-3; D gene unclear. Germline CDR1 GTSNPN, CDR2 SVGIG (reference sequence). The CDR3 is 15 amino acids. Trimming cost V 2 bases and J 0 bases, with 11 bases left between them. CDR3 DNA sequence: TGTGCCTGGAGTAGGTTAACAGTCTCTGGAAACACCATATATTTT. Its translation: CAWSRLTVSGNTIYF.

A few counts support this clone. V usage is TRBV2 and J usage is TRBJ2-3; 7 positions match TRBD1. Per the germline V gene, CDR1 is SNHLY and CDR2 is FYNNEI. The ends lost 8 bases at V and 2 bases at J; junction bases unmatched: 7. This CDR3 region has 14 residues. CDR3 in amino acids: CASRDGQVTDTQYF. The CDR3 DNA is TGTGCCAGCCGGGACGGACAGGTCACAGATACGCAGTATTTT.